The 20 T cell receptor beta chains listed next were all sequenced from one sample in a study of spatial heterogeneity in lung cancer. MiXCR, applied by TCRdb to the 5' RACE reads, yields one record per CDR3 protein. The sample contains tens of thousands of distinct CDR3 sequences, 10% to 15% of which appear only once. Time point given: sample taken at primary tumor resection. The authors sequenced whole RNA from tumor, nontumor lung or frozen PBMC without sorting. The sequencing here drew on PBMCs, taken at surgery. These receptors all come from a male donor with early-stage non-small cell lung cancer.

This chain's CDR3 is CASSPLGENTEAFF. The CDR3 DNA sequence: TGTGCCAGCTCACCACTAGGGGAGAACACTGAAGCTTTCTTT. This chain links TRBV18 with TRBJ1-1, with D perhaps matching TRBD1 (5 bases). The V gene lost 1 base and the J gene lost 1 base, with 7 bases spanning the gap. Germline CDR1 and CDR2: KGHSH and LQKENI. The CDR3 totals 14 residues. Supplemented by reference TRBV18 and TRBJ1-1, the full variable domain reads NAGVMQNPRHLVRRRGQEARLRCSPMKGHSHVYWYRQLPEEGLKFMVYLQKENIIDESGMPKERFSAEFPKEGPSILRIQQVVRGDSAAYFCASSPLGENTEAFFGQGTRLTVV.

This clonotype was detected many times. The chain joins TRBV29-1 to TRBJ1-1, with 7 bases matching TRBD1. CDR3 size: 14 residues. The V gene's germline CDR1 is SQVTM and CDR2 ANQGSEA. The J segment lost 2 bases and the V segment lost 6 bases, leaving 9 bases of the junction unmatched. CDR3 amino acids: CSVRRQGSNTEAFF. Here the CDR3 DNA reads TGCAGCGTCCGGAGACAGGGTAGTAACACTGAAGCTTTCTTT.

This clonotype was detected many times. The rearrangement joins TRBV20-1 to TRBJ1-6; D is possibly TRBD1 (5 bases). This CDR3 comprises 17 residues. With 5 bases removed from V and 3 bases from J, the gap between germline ends came to 20 bases. Germline CDR1 reads DFQATT; CDR2 reads SNEGSKA (reference sequence). CDR3 in amino acids: CSAGSLGRSIYNSPLHF. The CDR3 region has the DNA TGCAGTGCTGGTTCGCTGGGACGTTCGATCTATAATTCACCCCTCCACTTT.

There are a few counts of this clonotype. CDR3 DNA: TGTGCCAGCAGTTTCTCCGGGGGGGACGTGGGTACGCAGTATTTT. The encoded protein is CASSFSGGDVGTQYF. The rearrangement uses TRBV12-3 or TRBV12-4 and TRBJ2-3; 8 nucleotides line up with TRBD2. Trimming cost V 3 bases and J 8 bases; bases outside gene matches: 10. The CDR3 loop spans 15 amino acids.

Concerning this clonotype itself: This clone may be a read error of a much larger clone one base away. The J gene is TRBJ2-1, the V gene TRBV5-4, with 9 nucleotides matching TRBD1. Germline V gives CDR1 SGHNT, CDR2 YYREEE (reference sequence). After removal of 4 bases from V and 3 bases from J, the junction contained 11 bases not matched to a gene. The CDR3 runs 17 residues. DNA for the CDR3: TGTGCCAGCAGCATAAAACCCGGGACAGGGTACTACAATGAGCAGTTCTTC. The encoded protein is CASSIKPGTGYYNEQFF.

This clonotype was seen repeatedly, ten times or more. The chain couples TRBV7-8 to TRBJ2-5; a possible D gene is TRBD2 (7 bases). The CDR3 covers 16 residues. CDR1 and CDR2 from the germline V gene are SGHVS and FQNEAQ. Trimming pared 3 bases from V and 1 base from J, leaving 15 bases between. CDR3 amino acids: CASSLDRGGFQETQYF. CDR3 coding DNA: TGTGCCAGCAGCTTGGATAGGGGGGGGTTCCAAGAGACCCAGTACTTC.

J is TRBJ1-1 and V is TRBV7-9; D call uncertain. CDR3 length: 15 residues. Germline-derived CDR1 and CDR2 are SEHNR and FQNEAQ (reference sequence). Trimming left V 5 bases short and J 4 bases short, with 17 bases between. The CDR3 region is CASSPWALMGTEAFF. In nucleotides, the CDR3 is TGTGCCAGCAGCCCATGGGCTCTAATGGGCACTGAAGCTTTCTTT.

This rearrangement joins TRBV19 to TRBJ2-4; tentatively, D is TRBD2 (6 bases). The CDR3 covers 16 residues. Trimming stripped 5 bases from V and 8 bases from J, with 22 bases between. Germline V gene data show CDR1 as LNHDA and CDR2 as SQIVND (reference sequence). The CDR3 nucleotides read TGTGCCAGTAGTCCCCCTAAAATGGCGGGGCAGGACATTCAGTACTTC. Translated: CASSPPKMAGQDIQYF.

The chain employs TRBV6-1 and TRBJ1-1; TRBD1 agrees at 7 bases. Germline values: CDR1 MNHNS, CDR2 SASEGT. The CDR3 extends over 13 amino acids. Trimming cost V 6 bases and J 5 bases; bases outside gene matches: 6. For the CDR3, the DNA is TGTGCCAGCAGAAGACAGGGATTGACTGAAGCTTTCTTT. Translation: CASRRQGLTEAFF.

Here the CDR3 reads CASSYPVGGEDRETQYF. In nucleotides, the CDR3 is TGTGCCAGCAGTTACCCGGTAGGGGGCGAAGATCGAGAGACCCAGTACTTC. This chain uses TRBV6-6 with TRBJ2-5; TRBD1 matches at 7 bases. V was pared by 2 bases and J by 4 bases, with 13 bases of the junction left unmatched. Germline lookup yields CDR1 MNHNY and CDR2 SVGAGI (reference sequence). This CDR3 region has 17 residues.

This chain connects TRBV5-1 to TRBJ2-1; 8 bases align to TRBD2. CDR1 SGHRS and CDR2 YFSETQ come from the germline V gene. The CDR3 sequence is 15 residues long. The ends lost 1 base at V and 8 bases at J; junction bases unmatched: 8. This CDR3 reads CASSLSSGSVDEQFF. The CDR3 nucleotides read TGCGCCAGCAGCTTGTCGAGCGGGAGTGTAGATGAGCAGTTCTTC.

V usage is TRBV12-3 or TRBV12-4 and J usage is TRBJ2-5; 9 bases map to TRBD1. The CDR3 is 15 residues long. V dropped 6 bases and J dropped 1; count of bases not matched to a gene: 6. CDR3 nucleotides: TGTGCCAGCAGCTTTGGGACAGGGACCCAAGAGACCCAGTACTTC. This sequence encodes CASSFGTGTQETQYF.

Only a few counts were recorded for this clonotype. The V and J genes are TRBV21-1 and TRBJ2-3; the table assigns TRBD2, which was not confirmed against the DNA. TRBV21-1 is noted as a pseudogene. This CDR3 region has 14 residues. CDR3 nucleotides: TGTGCCAGCAGCAGCGGGTCTTACACAGATACGCAGTATTTT. It is translated as CASSSGSYTDTQYF.

This clonotype has a handful of counts. The chain carries TRBV30 and TRBJ2-6; tentatively, D is TRBD2 (5 bases). From germline, CDR1 is GTSNPN and CDR2 SVGIG (reference sequence). CDR3 length: 15 amino acids. Trimming cost V 3 bases and J 0 bases, with 9 bases left between them. CDR3 DNA sequence: TGTGCCTGGAGCCCTGGGAGCTCTGGGGCCAACGTCCTGACTTTC. Translating it yields CAWSPGSSGANVLTF.

The chain couples TRBV7-9 to TRBJ2-3, with 15 nucleotides matching TRBD2. V was pared by 7 bases and J by 0 bases, with 8 bases of the junction left unmatched. This CDR3 is built from 18 residues. Germline loops: CDR1 SEHNR, CDR2 FQNEAQ (reference sequence). The CDR3 region is CASIGLAGGPKSTDTQYF. The CDR3 DNA sequence: TGTGCCAGCATCGGACTAGCGGGAGGGCCGAAAAGCACAGATACGCAGTATTTT.

This clonotype was counted at least ten times. The gene calls are TRBV28 and TRBJ1-5; D remains unclear. Germline V lookup: CDR1 MDHEN, CDR2 SYDVKM. V was clipped by 2 bases and J by 7 bases, with 6 bases between them. This CDR3 spans 12 amino acids. This CDR3 is CASSLEGQPQHF. In nucleotides, the CDR3 is TGTGCCAGCAGTTTAGAGGGCCAGCCCCAGCATTTT.

The rearrangement joins TRBV12-3 or TRBV12-4 to TRBJ2-3; D possibly uses TRBD1 or TRBD2 (5 bases each). The CDR3 spans 14 residues. The V and J ends lost 7 bases and 0 bases respectively, with 11 bases between them. As DNA, the CDR3 is TGTGCCAGCACCTGGGACCGAAGCACAGATACGCAGTATTTT. It codes for CASTWDRSTDTQYF.

In its sample, this clonotype was seen many times. The chain employs TRBV5-6 and TRBJ1-5; possibly TRBD1 for D (6 bases). The CDR3 length is 15 residues. Germline CDR1 SGHDT, CDR2 YYEEEE. The germline V and J ends were trimmed by 1 base and 0 bases, with 8 bases remaining between them. CDR3 in DNA: TGTGCCAGCAGCTTGAGACAGGCTAGCAATCAGCCCCAGCATTTT. This gives the protein CASSLRQASNQPQHF.

The V gene is TRBV6-4, the J gene TRBJ1-2; TRBD1 might be the D (6 bases). From germline, CDR1 is MRHNA and CDR2 SNTAGT. With 2 bases removed from V and 7 bases from J, the gap between germline ends came to 14 bases. This CDR3 has 14 amino acids. The CDR3 loop reads CASSDEGGMGGYTF. CDR3 coding DNA: TGTGCCAGCAGTGACGAGGGGGGAATGGGTGGCTACACCTTC.

This sequence joins TRBV5-5 and TRBJ2-1, with TRBD1 identical over 8 bases. The ends lost 2 bases at V and 2 bases at J; junction bases unmatched: 6. CDR3 length equals 16 residues. Germline V lookup: CDR1 SGHKS, CDR2 YYEKEE (reference sequence). The CDR3 DNA follows: TGTGCCAGCAGCTTAACGACAGGGGAGACCTACAATGAGCAGTTCTTC. Its translation: CASSLTTGETYNEQFF.